This TCR beta chain comes out of a study of blood T cell repertoires in COVID-19. Study summary: The cDNA or gDNA used as material had been derived from T cells, B-cell-depleted T cells, or PBMCs.

This table comes from immunoSEQ multiplex PCR, and its TCRdb copy is limited to in-frame clones, with some not included. The table has about 150,000 clones, 82% seen once. The CDR3 is made up of 14 amino acids. Trimming took off 4 bases at V and 1 base at J, with 10 bases between the two ends. Per the germline V gene, CDR1 is SGHVS and CDR2 is FQNEAQ. The sequence was obtained from a woman older than 75 with active or convalescent COVID-19. The sequenced material came from peripheral blood. This chain joins TRBV7-8 and TRBJ1-1; a weak D match, TRBD1 (6 bases). The CDR3 nucleotides are TGTGCCAGCAGCTACCAGGGGTGGAACACTGAAGCTTTCTTT. Protein product: CASSYQGWNTEAFF.